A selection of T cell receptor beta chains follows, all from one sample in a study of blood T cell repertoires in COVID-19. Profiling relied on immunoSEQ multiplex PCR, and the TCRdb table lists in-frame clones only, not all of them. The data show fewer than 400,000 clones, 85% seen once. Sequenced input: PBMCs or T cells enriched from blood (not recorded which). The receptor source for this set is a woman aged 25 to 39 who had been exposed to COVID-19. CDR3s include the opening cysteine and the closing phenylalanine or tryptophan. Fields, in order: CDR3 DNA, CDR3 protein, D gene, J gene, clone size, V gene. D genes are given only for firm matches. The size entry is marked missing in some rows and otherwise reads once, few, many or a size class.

TGTGCCAGCAGCTCAGAAACAGGTCCAATTAACACAGATACGCAGTATTTT CASSSETGPINTDTQYF - TRBJ2-3 - TRBV7-6
TGTGCCAGCAGTTTATGGGGGGGAGGGACTGAAGCTTTCTTT CASSLWGGGTEAFF - TRBJ1-1 - TRBV28
TGTGCCAGCAGCGTAGAGTCAGGGGCAGATACGCAGTATTTT CASSVESGADTQYF - TRBJ2-3 - TRBV9
TGTGCCAGCAGCTCCTTCAGGGCAGGTCTGTACTTC CASSSFRAGLYF - TRBJ2-7 - TRBV7-3
TGCAGTGCTAGGTTTCCGGGGACCCAGTACTTC CSARFPGTQYF - TRBJ2-5 - TRBV20-1
TGCGCCAGCAGCGGGGCCGAGGAGACCCAGTACTTC CASSGAEETQYF - TRBJ2-5 once TRBV5-1
TGTGCCAGCAGCCAAGTCGGAGGGGCTCAAGAGACCCAGTACTTC CASSQVGGAQETQYF - TRBJ2-5 - TRBV7-9
TGTGCCAGCAGTTCCAGGGGGCGCGGCAATCAGCCCCAGCATTTT CASSSRGRGNQPQHF TRBD1 TRBJ1-5 - TRBV6-6
TGTGCCTGGAGAGGGGGTACCGGGGAGCTGTTTTTT CAWRGGTGELFF - TRBJ2-2 - TRBV30
TGTGCCAGCAGTTTATCAGGGGGCTCCTACAATGAGCAGTTCTTC CASSLSGGSYNEQFF TRBD1 TRBJ2-1 - TRBV28
TGTGCCAGCAGCCAAGACAGGGATGAAAAACTGTTTTTT CASSQDRDEKLFF - TRBJ1-4 - TRBV4-2
TGTGCCAGCAGCGTAGATATGACTAGTACCTACGAGCAGTACTTC CASSVDMTSTYEQYF - TRBJ2-7 - TRBV9
TGTGCCTGGAGTGTACGGACAGCCACAGATACGCAGTATTTT CAWSVRTATDTQYF - TRBJ2-3 - TRBV30
TGTGCCAGCAGCCAAGTCAGCGTCTCGAACACCGGGGAGCTGTTTTTT CASSQVSVSNTGELFF - TRBJ2-2 - TRBV3-1/TRBV3-2
TGTGCCAGCAGCCAAAACGCAGGGCAGGACGAGCAGTACTTC CASSQNAGQDEQYF - TRBJ2-7 - TRBV3-1/TRBV3-2
TGTGCCAGTAGTATGGACATATTGACAGTCGGGGGCTACACCTTC CASSMDILTVGGYTF - TRBJ1-2 few TRBV19
TGTGCCACCATCCAACTAGCGGGCACAGATACGCAGTATTTT CATIQLAGTDTQYF TRBD2 TRBJ2-3 once TRBV28
TGTGCCAGCAGCTTAAATGGAGGGGCCCACACTGAAGCTTTCTTT CASSLNGGAHTEAFF - TRBJ1-1 - TRBV7-3
TGTGCCAGCAGCTTGGATGGGACAGGGAGAGATACGCAGTATTTT CASSLDGTGRDTQYF TRBD1 TRBJ2-3 - TRBV5-6
TGTGCCAGCAGCTTAAGGGACATCAAAAATGAGCAGTTCTTC CASSLRDIKNEQFF - TRBJ2-1 many TRBV11-3
TGTGCCAGCAGCCCTATCCGCGGGAGTATCGGGGATACGCAGTATTTT CASSPIRGSIGDTQYF TRBD2 TRBJ2-3 - TRBV7-2
TGTGCCAGCAGCTTAGAGGAGCCAGCGGGAGTGAATGAGCAGTTCTTC CASSLEEPAGVNEQFF TRBD2 TRBJ2-1 - TRBV7-9
TGTGCCAGCAGTGATTTGACAGGCAATCAGCCCCAGCATTTT CASSDLTGNQPQHF - TRBJ1-5 - TRBV2
TGTGCCAGCAGCAACCCACAGGGTTTTACAGACTACGAGCAGTACTTC CASSNPQGFTDYEQYF - TRBJ2-7 - TRBV3-1/TRBV3-2
TGTGCCAGTAGTCCCACTAGCGGGGGGGCGACGCAGTATTTT CASSPTSGGATQYF TRBD2 TRBJ2-3 once TRBV19
TGTGCCAGTAGTTCGCAGGCTTATAATTCACCCCTCCACTTT CASSSQAYNSPLHF - TRBJ1-6 - TRBV19
TGCAGTGCTAGTCAAGGGGTCAATTCACCCCTCCACTTT CSASQGVNSPLHF - TRBJ1-6 - TRBV20-1
TGCGCCAGCAGCTCCTCCGGGACTGAGTATGAAAAACTGTTTTTT CASSSSGTEYEKLFF - TRBJ1-4 - TRBV5-1
TGTGCCAGCAGCTTCAGGTGGTCTAACTATGGCTACACCTTC CASSFRWSNYGYTF - TRBJ1-2 - TRBV7-8
TGTGCCAGCAGTCCCGCTACCGGTGGCTACACCTTC CASSPATGGYTF - TRBJ1-2 - TRBV5-6
TGTGCCAGTATCGCGGACTTAGCAAGAAACACCATATATTTT CASIADLARNTIYF - TRBJ1-3 few TRBV19
TGTGCCAGCAGCTTAGGGGACAGGGAAGCCGGGGAGCTGTTTTTT CASSLGDREAGELFF TRBD1 TRBJ2-2 - TRBV7-9
TGTGCCAGCAGCGGGGGACAGATGAACACTGAAGCTTTCTTT CASSGGQMNTEAFF TRBD1 TRBJ1-1 once TRBV28
TGTGCCAGTAGTATCGGACAGGGGTTGAATGAGCAGTTCTTC CASSIGQGLNEQFF TRBD1 TRBJ2-1 - TRBV19
TGTGCCAGTGGGGGGGAGGTCGAGCAGTACTTC CASGGEVEQYF TRBD2 TRBJ2-7 - TRBV19
TGTGCCAGCACCCTACTACAGGGGGTGAGCAATCAGCCCCAGCATTTT CASTLLQGVSNQPQHF TRBD1 TRBJ1-5 few TRBV28
TGTGCCAGCAGGCCACTAGGGACACTTCATAATTCACCCCTCCACTTT CASRPLGTLHNSPLHF - TRBJ1-6 - TRBV27